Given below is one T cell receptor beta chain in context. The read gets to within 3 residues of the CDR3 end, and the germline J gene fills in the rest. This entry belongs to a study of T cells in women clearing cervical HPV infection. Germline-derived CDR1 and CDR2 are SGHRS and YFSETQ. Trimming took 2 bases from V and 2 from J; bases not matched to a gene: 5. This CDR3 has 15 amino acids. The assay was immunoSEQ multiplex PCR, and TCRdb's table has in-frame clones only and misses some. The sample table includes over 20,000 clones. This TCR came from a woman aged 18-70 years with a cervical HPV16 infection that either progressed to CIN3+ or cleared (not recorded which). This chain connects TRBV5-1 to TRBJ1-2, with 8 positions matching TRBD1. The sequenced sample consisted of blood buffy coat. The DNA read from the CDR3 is TGCGCCAGCAGCTTCCGCAGGGGGCAGAACTATGGC. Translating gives CASSFRRGQNYG. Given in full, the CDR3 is CASSFRRGQNYGYTF.